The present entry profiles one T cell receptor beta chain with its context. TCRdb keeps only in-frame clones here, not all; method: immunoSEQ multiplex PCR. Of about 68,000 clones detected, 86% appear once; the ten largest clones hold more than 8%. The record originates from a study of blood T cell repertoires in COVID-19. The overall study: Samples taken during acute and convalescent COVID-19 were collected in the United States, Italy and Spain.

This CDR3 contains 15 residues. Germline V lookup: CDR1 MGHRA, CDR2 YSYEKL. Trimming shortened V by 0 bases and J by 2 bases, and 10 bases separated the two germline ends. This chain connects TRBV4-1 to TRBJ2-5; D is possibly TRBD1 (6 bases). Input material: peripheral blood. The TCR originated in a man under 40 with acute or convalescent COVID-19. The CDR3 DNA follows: TGCGCCAGCAGCCAAGATATTAGGGGGCAAGAGACCCAGTACTTC. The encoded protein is CASSQDIRGQETQYF.